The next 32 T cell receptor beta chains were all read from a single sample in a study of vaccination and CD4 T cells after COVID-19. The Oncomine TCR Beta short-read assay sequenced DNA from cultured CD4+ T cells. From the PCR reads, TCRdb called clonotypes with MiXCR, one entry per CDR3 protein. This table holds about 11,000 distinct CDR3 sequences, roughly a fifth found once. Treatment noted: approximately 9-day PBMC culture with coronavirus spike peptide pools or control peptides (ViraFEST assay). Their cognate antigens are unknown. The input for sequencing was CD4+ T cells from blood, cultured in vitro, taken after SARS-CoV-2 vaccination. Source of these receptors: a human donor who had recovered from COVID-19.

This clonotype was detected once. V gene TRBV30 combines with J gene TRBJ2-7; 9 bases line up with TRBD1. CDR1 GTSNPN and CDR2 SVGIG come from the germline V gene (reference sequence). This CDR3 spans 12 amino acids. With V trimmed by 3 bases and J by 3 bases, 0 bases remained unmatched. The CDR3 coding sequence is TGTGCCTGGAGGGACAGGGGCTACGAGCAGTACTTC. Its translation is CAWRDRGYEQYF.

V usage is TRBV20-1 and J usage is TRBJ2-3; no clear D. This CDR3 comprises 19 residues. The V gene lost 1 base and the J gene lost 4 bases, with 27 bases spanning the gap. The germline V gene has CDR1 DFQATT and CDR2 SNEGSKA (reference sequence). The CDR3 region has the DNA TGCAGTGCTAGAGGCTTGAATTTGGTGGGTACGGGTACGTCAGATACGCAGTATTTT. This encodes CSARGLNLVGTGTSDTQYF.

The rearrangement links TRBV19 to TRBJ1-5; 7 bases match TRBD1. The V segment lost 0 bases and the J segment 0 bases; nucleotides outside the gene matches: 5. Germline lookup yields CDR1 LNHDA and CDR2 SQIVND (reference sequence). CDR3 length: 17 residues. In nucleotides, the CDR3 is TGTGCCAGTAGTATAGATCGCAGGGGGGATAGCAATCAGCCCCAGCATTTT. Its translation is CASSIDRRGDSNQPQHF.

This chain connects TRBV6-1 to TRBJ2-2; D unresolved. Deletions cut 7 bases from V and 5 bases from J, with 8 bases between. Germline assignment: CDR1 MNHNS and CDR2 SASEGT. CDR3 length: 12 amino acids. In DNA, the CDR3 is TGTGCCAGCACCCCCGGGACCGGGGAGCTGTTTTTT. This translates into CASTPGTGELFF.

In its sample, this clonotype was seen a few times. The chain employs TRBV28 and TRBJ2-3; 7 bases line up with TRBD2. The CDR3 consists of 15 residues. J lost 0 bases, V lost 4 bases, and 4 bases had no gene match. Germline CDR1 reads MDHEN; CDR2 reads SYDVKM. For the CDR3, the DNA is TGTGCCAGCAGTTCTTACGGGGGGAGCACAGATACGCAGTATTTT. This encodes CASSSYGGSTDTQYF.

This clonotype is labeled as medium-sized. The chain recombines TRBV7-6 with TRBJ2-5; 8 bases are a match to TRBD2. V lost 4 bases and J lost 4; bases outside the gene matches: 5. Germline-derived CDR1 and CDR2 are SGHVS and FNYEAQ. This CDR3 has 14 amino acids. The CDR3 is CASSSGLARETQYF. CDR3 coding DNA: TGTGCCAGCAGCTCTGGACTAGCCCGAGAGACCCAGTACTTC.

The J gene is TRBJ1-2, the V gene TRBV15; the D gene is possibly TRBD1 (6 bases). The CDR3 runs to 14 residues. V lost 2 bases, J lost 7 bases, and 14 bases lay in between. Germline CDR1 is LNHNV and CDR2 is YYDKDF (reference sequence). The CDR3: CATSRIQGLGGYTF. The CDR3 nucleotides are TGTGCCACCAGCAGAATACAGGGTCTGGGTGGCTACACCTTC.

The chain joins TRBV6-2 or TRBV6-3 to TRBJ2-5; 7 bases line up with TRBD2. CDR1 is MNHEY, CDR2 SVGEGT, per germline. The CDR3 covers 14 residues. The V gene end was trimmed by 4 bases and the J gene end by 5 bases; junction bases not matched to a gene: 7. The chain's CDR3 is CASSSWRERETQYF. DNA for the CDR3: TGTGCCAGCAGTTCGTGGCGGGAGAGGGAGACCCAGTACTTC.

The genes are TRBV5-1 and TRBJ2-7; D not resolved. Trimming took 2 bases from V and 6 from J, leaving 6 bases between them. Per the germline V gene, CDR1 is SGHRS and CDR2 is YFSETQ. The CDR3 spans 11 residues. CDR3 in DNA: TGCGCCAGCAGCTTAAGTTCCGAGCAGTACTTC. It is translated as CASSLSSEQYF.

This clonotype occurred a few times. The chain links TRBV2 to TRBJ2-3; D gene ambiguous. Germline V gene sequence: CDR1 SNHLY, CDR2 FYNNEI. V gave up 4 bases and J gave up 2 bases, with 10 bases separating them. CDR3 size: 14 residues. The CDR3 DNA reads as TGTGCCAGCAGTGTTGGCCCCTACACAGATACGCAGTATTTT. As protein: CASSVGPYTDTQYF.

The CDR3 bases are TGTGCCTGGAGTGTAGGGCTATGGCAGAATTACGAGCAGTACTTC. This codes for CAWSVGLWQNYEQYF. This chain joins TRBV30 and TRBJ2-7, with D hard to call. Germline assignment: CDR1 GTSNPN and CDR2 SVGIG (reference sequence). This CDR3 is built from 15 residues. V lost 0 bases to trimming and J lost 4 bases, with 16 bases between them.

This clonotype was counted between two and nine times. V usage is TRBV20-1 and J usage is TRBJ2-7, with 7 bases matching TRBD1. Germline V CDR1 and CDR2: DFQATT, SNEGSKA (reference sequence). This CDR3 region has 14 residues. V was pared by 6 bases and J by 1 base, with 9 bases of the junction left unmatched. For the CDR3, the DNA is TGCAGTGCCGATCGACAGGGACGATCCTACGAGCAGTACTTC. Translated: CSADRQGRSYEQYF.

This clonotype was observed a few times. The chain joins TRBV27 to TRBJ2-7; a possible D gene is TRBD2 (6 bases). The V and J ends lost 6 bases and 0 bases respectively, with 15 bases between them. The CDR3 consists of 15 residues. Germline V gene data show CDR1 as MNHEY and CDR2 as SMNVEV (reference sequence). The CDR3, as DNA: TGTGCCAGCAGCCCGGGGGTGGGAAGCTCCTACGAGCAGTACTTC. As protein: CASSPGVGSSYEQYF.

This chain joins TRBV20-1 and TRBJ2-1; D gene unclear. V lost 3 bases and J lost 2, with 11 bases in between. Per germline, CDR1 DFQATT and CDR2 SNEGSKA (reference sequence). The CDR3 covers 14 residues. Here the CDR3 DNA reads TGCAGTGCTAGTCGGGTGGGCCCCTACAATGAGCAGTTCTTC. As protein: CSASRVGPYNEQFF.

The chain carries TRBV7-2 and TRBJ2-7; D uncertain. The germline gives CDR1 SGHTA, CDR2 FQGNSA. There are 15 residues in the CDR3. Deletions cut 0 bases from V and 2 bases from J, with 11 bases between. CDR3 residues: CASSLAPIETYEQYF. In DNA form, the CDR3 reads TGTGCCAGCAGCTTAGCACCCATAGAAACCTACGAGCAGTACTTC.

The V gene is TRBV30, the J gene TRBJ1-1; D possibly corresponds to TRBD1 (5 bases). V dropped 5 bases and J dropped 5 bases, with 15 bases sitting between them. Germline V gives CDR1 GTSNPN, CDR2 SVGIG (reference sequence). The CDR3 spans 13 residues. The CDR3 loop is CAWYRFRGTEAFF. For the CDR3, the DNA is TGTGCCTGGTACCGGTTCCGGGGGACTGAAGCTTTCTTT. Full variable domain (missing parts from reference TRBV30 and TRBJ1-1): SQTIHQWPATLVQPVGSPLSLECTVEGTSNPNLYWYRQAAGRGLQLLFYSVGIGQISSEVPQNLSASRPQDRQFILSSKKLLLSDSGFYLCAWYRFRGTEAFFGQGTRLTVV.

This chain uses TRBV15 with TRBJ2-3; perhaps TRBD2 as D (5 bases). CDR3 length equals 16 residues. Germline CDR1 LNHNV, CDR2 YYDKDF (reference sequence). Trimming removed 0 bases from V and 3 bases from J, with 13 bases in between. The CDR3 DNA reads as TGTGCCACCAGCAGAGAGAGAGGGTTACGTACAGATACGCAGTATTTT. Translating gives CATSRERGLRTDTQYF.

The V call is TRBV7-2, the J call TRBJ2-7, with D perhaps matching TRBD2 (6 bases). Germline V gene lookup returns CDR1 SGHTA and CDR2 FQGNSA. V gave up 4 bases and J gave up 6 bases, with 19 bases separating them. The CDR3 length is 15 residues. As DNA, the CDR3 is TGTGCCAGCAGCTCCCCCGCGGGTTTGGGGGGCGAGCAGTACTTC. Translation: CASSSPAGLGGEQYF.

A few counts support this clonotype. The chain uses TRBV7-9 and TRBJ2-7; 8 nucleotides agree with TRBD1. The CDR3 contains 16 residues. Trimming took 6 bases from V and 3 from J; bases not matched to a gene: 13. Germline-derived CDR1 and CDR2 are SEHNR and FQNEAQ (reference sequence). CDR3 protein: CASRTDGGTGGYEQYF. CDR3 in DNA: TGTGCCAGCAGAACCGACGGCGGGACAGGAGGCTACGAGCAGTACTTC.

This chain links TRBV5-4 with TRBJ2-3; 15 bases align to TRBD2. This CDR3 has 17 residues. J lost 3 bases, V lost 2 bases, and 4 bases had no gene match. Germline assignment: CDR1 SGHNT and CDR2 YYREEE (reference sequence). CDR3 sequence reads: CASSFRTSGRGTDTQYF. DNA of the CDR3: TGTGCCAGCAGCTTCCGGACTAGCGGGAGGGGAACAGATACGCAGTATTTT. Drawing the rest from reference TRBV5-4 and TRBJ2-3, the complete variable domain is ETGVTQSPTHLIKTRGQQVTLRCSSQSGHNTVSWYQQALGQGPQFIFQYYREEENGRGNFPPRFSGLQFPNYSSELNVNALELDDSALYLCASSFRTSGRGTDTQYFGPGTRLTVL.

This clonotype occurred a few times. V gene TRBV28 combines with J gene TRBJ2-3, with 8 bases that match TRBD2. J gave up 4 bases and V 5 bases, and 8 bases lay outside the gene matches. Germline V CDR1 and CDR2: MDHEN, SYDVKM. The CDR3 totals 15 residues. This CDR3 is CASSRSGTGADTQYF. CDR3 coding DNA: TGTGCCAGCAGTCGTAGCGGGACCGGCGCAGATACGCAGTATTTT.

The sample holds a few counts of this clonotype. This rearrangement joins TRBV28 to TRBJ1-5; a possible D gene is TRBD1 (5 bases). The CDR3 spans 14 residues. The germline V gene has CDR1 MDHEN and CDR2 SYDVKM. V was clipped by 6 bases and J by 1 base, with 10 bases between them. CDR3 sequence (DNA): TGTGCCAGCAGGTATGGGGGGAGCAATCAGCCCCAGCATTTT. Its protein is CASRYGGSNQPQHF.

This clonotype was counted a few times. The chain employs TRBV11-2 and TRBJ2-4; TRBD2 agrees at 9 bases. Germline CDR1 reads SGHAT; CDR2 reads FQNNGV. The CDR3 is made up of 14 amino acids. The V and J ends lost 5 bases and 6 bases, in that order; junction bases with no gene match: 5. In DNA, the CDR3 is TGTGCCAGCAGCCTAGCGGGAACATCAAACATTCAGTACTTC. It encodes CASSLAGTSNIQYF.

The CDR3 DNA reads TGTGCCAGTAGTGCGACAGGTACATACAATGAGCAGTTCTTC. Residues: CASSATGTYNEQFF. The chain links TRBV19 to TRBJ2-1; the D gene is possibly TRBD1 (6 bases). V lost 5 bases, J lost 4 bases, and 12 bases lay in between. Germline V gives CDR1 LNHDA, CDR2 SQIVND (reference sequence). The CDR3 has 14 amino acids.

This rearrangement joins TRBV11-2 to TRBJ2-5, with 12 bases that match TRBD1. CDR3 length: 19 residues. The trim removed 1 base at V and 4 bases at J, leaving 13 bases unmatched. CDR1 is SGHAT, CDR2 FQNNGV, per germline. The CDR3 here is CASSLGSGVAGQGAETQYF. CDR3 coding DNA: TGTGCCAGCAGCTTAGGCTCGGGCGTAGCGGGACAGGGGGCAGAGACCCAGTACTTC.

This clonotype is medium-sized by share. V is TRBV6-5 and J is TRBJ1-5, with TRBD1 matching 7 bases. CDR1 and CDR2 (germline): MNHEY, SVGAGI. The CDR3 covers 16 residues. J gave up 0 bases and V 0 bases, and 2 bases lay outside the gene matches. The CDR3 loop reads CASSYSGTDSNQPQHF. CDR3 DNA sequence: TGTGCCAGCAGTTACTCAGGGACAGATAGCAATCAGCCCCAGCATTTT.

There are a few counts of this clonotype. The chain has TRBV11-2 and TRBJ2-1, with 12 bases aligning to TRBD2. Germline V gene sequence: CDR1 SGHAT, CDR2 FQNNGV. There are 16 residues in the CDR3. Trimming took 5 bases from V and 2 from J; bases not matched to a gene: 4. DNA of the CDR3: TGTGCCAGCAGCCCTAGCGGGAGGGCCCCCTACAATGAGCAGTTCTTC. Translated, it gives CASSPSGRAPYNEQFF.

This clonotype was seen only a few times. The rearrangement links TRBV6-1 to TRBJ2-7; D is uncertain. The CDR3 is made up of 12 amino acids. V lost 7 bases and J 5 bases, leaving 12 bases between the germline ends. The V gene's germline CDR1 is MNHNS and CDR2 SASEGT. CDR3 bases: TGTGCCAGCACCCTTCTCTGGGACGAGCAGTACTTC. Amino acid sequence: CASTLLWDEQYF.

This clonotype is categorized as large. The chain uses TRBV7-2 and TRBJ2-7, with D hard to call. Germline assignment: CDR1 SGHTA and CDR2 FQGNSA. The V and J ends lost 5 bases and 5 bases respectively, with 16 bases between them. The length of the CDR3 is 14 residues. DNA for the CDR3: TGTGCCAGCAGCCTAGGACGGCCTATGAACGAGCAGTACTTC. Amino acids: CASSLGRPMNEQYF.

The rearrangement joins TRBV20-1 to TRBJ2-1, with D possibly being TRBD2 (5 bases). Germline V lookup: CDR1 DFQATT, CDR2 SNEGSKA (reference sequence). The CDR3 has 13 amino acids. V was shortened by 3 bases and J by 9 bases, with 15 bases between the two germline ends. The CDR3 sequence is CSARGDSPFEQFF. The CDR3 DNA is TGCAGTGCTAGGGGAGATAGTCCCTTTGAGCAGTTCTTC.

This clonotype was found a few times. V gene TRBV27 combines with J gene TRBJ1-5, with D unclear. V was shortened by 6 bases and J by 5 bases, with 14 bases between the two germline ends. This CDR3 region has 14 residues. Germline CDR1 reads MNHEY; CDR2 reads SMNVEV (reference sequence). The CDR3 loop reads CASRSQFEDQPQHF. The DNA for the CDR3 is TGTGCCAGCAGGTCCCAGTTCGAGGATCAGCCCCAGCATTTT.

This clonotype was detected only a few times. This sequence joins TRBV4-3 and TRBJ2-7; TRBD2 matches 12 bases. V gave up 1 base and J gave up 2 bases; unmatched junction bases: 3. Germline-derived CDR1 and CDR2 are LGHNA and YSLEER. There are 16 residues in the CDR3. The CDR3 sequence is CASSQVLAGGPYEQYF. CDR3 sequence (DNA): TGCGCCAGCAGCCAAGTCCTAGCGGGAGGGCCCTACGAGCAGTACTTC.